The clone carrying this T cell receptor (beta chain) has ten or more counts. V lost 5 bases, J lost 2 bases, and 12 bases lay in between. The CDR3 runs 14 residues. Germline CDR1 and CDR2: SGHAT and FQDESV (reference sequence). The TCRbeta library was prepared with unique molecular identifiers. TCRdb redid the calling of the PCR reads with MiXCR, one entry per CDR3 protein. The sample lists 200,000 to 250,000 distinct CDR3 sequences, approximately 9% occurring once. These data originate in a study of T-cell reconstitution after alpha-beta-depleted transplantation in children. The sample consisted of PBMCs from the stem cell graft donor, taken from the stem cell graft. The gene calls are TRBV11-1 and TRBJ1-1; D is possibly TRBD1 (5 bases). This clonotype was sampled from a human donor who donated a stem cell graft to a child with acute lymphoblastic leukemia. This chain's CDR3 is CASSGGNGNTEAFF. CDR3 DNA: TGTGCCAGCAGCGGGGGGAATGGAAACACTGAAGCTTTCTTT.